This T cell receptor (beta chain) is drawn from a study of blood T cells in healthy people across ages. Together with a sample-barcoded 5' primer, a J-beta primer mix was included in a second PCR lasting about 7 to 11 cycles. TCRdb re-derived calls from the 5' RACE reads in MiXCR, one entry per CDR3 protein. The sample holds approximately 1,000,000 distinct CDR3 sequences, 35% to 40% seen once. This CDR3 is built from 13 residues. Trimming took off 6 bases at V and 8 bases at J, with 16 bases between the two ends. Per germline, CDR1 SQVTM and CDR2 ANQGSEA. The chain links TRBV29-1 to TRBJ1-4; possibly TRBD1 for D (6 bases). The origin of this receptor is a man aged 18 to 29 in good health. The sample comprised blood. The CDR3 DNA reads as TGCAGCGTCATAGGGGGGGCGAACGAAAAACTGTTTTTT. Amino acid sequence: CSVIGGANEKLFF.